This T cell receptor beta chain was found in a study of T-cell reconstitution after alpha-beta-depleted transplantation in children. The TCRbeta library incorporated unique molecular identifiers. TCRdb itself ran the PCR reads through MiXCR, one entry per CDR3 protein. The sample records around 60,000 distinct CDR3 sequences, about 40% being singletons. This clonotype came up a few times. Germline trimming cut 0 bases from V and 3 bases from J; bases unmatched to any gene: 8. The CDR3 totals 16 residues. Germline V gene sequence: CDR1 SGHTA, CDR2 FQGNSA. V usage is TRBV7-2 and J usage is TRBJ2-7; 7 positions match TRBD1. The sample was PBMCs, mostly from graft donor cells, taken 360 days after TCRalphabeta/CD19-depleted stem cell transplant. The sequence derives from a male patient aged 10-17 years who had a stem cell transplant for acute lymphoblastic leukemia, so the T cells may come from the graft donor. The CDR3 DNA sequence: TGTGCCAGCAGCTTAGCTTTTGGGCAGGGGGTCTACGAGCAGTACTTC. This codes for CASSLAFGQGVYEQYF.